This TCR beta chain came from a study of cytomegalovirus exposure and HLA in healthy donors. Study results and caveats: Rarity held for most TCR sequences, but there were some public TCRs that occurred in many donors. Cytomegalovirus association was listed for about 170 TCR beta chains. In terms of immune exposure information, only CMV serostatus was available.

Trimming took off 4 bases at V and 3 bases at J, with 13 bases between the two ends. Looked up from germline, CDR1 is SGHDN and CDR2 is FVKESK. The CDR3 totals 14 residues. Comments on this clone: The target antigen is unknown.

It was with 60 Vbeta and 13 Jbeta primers that the PCR ran. The repertoire was sequenced with immunoSEQ multiplex PCR; TCRdb's copy has only in-frame clones and lacks some. Seen here are 250,000 or so clones, over 70% observed once, and the top ten hold around 8.6%. The source is a woman in her fifties or sixties in good health and CMV-seropositive. The J gene is TRBJ2-7, the V gene TRBV14, with D possibly being TRBD2 (5 bases). Sample: PBMCs. The DNA for the CDR3 is TGTGCCAGCAGCCCCCCGGGAACGTTCTACGAGCAGTACTTC. Translating gives CASSPPGTFYEQYF.